The text below deals with one T cell receptor (beta chain). The protocol was immunoSEQ multiplex PCR, while the TCRdb copy is restricted to in-frame clones and leaves out a portion. The sample holds 55,000 to 65,000 clones; approximately 86% are singletons and the top ten take approximately 0.57%. The data belong to a study of OX40 agonist ivuxolimab in advanced cancers. The V gene's germline CDR1 is SGHNT and CDR2 YYREEE (reference sequence). V trimming: 3 bases; J trimming: 5 bases; junction bases outside the gene matches: 7. This CDR3 spans 17 amino acids. This receptor was identified in an adult with an advanced solid tumor such as melanoma, head and neck, liver or kidney cancer. The sequencing here drew on CD4+ or CD8+ T cells sorted from blood, taken in a trial of the OX40 agonist ivuxolimab. This sequence joins TRBV5-4 and TRBJ2-3; 15 bases align to TRBD2. CDR3 nucleotides: TGTGCCAGCAGCTGGGGACTAGCGGGAGGCGGGGAAGATACGCAGTATTTT. It translates to CASSWGLAGGGEDTQYF. The variable domain in full, completed from reference TRBV5-4 and TRBJ2-3, reads ETGVTQSPTHLIKTRGQQVTLRCSSQSGHNTVSWYQQALGQGPQFIFQYYREEENGRGNFPPRFSGLQFPNYSSELNVNALELDDSALYLCASSWGLAGGGEDTQYFGPGTRLTVL.